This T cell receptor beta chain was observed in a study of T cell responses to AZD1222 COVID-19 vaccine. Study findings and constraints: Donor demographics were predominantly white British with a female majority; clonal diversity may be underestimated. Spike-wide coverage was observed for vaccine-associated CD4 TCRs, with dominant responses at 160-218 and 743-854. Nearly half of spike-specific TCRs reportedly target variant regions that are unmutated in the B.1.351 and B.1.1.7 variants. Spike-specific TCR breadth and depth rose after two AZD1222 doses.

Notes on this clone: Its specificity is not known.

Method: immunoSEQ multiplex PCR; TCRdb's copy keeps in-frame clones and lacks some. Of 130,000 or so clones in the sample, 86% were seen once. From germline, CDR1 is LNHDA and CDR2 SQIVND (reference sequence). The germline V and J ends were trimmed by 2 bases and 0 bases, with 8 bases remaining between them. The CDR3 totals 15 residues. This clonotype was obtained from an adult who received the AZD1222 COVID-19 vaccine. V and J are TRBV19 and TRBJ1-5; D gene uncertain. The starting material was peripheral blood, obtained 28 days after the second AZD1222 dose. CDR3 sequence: CASSIIVLSNQPQHF. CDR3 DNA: TGTGCCAGTAGTATAATTGTCCTTAGCAATCAGCCCCAGCATTTT. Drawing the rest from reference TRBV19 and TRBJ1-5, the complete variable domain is DGGITQSPKYLFRKEGQNVTLSCEQNLNHDAMYWYRQDPGQGLRLIYYSQIVNDFQKGDIAEGYSVSREKKESFPLTVTSAQKNPTAFYLCASSIIVLSNQPQHFGDGTRLSIL.